A single sample is the source of the 13 T cell receptor beta chains below, sequenced in a study of T cell responses to AZD1222 COVID-19 vaccine. Some clones are missing from TCRdb's copy, which holds only in-frame ones; the method was immunoSEQ multiplex PCR. The sample has 100,000 to 150,000 clones; around 87% are singletons. The sample in question was peripheral blood, obtained on day 0 of AZD1222 vaccination. All receptors come from an adult in good health.

V usage is TRBV7-3 and J usage is TRBJ1-1; a possible D gene is TRBD1 (5 bases). Trimming pared 6 bases from V and 5 bases from J, leaving 19 bases between. CDR3 size: 15 residues. The germline gives CDR1 SGHTA, CDR2 FQGTGA. The CDR3 sequence is CASRASGGEETEAFF. In DNA, the CDR3 is TGTGCCAGCAGAGCTTCCGGGGGGGAAGAGACTGAAGCTTTCTTT.

The chain carries TRBV27 and TRBJ2-1, with 8 bases aligning to TRBD1. With V trimmed by 1 base and J by 2 bases, 7 bases remained unmatched. Germline lookup yields CDR1 MNHEY and CDR2 SMNVEV (reference sequence). The CDR3 is 17 amino acids. The CDR3 loop reads CASSLWAGTGPYNEQFF. Written as DNA, the CDR3 is TGTGCCAGCAGTTTATGGGCCGGGACAGGACCCTACAATGAGCAGTTCTTC.

This rearrangement joins TRBV2 to TRBJ2-2; D unclear. Between the trimmed V and J ends, which lost 3 bases and 1 base, there was a span of 9 bases. Germline CDR1 reads SNHLY; CDR2 reads FYNNEI. This CDR3 is 15 amino acids long. CDR3 in DNA: TGTGCCAGCAGTGACTATGGCGAGAACACCGGGGAGCTGTTTTTT. This translates into CASSDYGENTGELFF.

This clone was picked up one time. The J gene is TRBJ1-2, the V gene TRBV13, with 7 bases identical to TRBD1. Trimming removed 2 bases from V and 8 bases from J; junction bases left unmatched: 5. CDR1 and CDR2 from the germline V gene are PRHDT and FYEKMQ (reference sequence). This CDR3 has 13 residues. CDR3: CASSLIRGGGYTF. CDR3 DNA: TGTGCCAGCAGCTTAATCAGGGGGGGCGGCTACACCTTC.

A few counts support this clone. The rearrangement joins TRBV30 to TRBJ1-1, with TRBD1 matching 8 bases. The length of the CDR3 is 15 residues. V gave up 0 bases and J gave up 3 bases; unmatched junction bases: 6. Germline V gene lookup returns CDR1 GTSNPN and CDR2 SVGIG (reference sequence). The CDR3 nucleotides are TGTGCCTGGAGTGTAGACAGGGGTGTGGACACTGAAGCTTTCTTT. Residues: CAWSVDRGVDTEAFF.

Only a few counts were recorded for this clone. The V and J genes are TRBV27 and TRBJ1-2; the D gene is possibly TRBD1 (6 bases). The CDR3 runs to 15 residues. With 3 bases removed from V and 7 bases from J, the gap between germline ends came to 18 bases. Germline CDR1 is MNHEY and CDR2 is SMNVEV (reference sequence). The CDR3 is CASSFDRDTAGGYTF. In nucleotides, the CDR3 is TGTGCCAGCAGTTTCGACCGGGACACGGCGGGTGGCTACACCTTC.

The chain links TRBV2 to TRBJ2-3, with 9 bases matching TRBD2. Germline trimming cut 6 bases from V and 4 bases from J; bases unmatched to any gene: 5. There are 14 residues in the CDR3. In germline, CDR1 is SNHLY, CDR2 FYNNEI. The CDR3 loop is CASRSGRISDTQYF. The CDR3 coding sequence is TGTGCCAGCAGGAGCGGGAGGATCTCAGATACGCAGTATTTT.

The V gene is TRBV6-2 or TRBV6-3, the J gene TRBJ2-1; 10 positions agree with TRBD2. Germline V lookup: CDR1 MNHEY, CDR2 SVGEGT. V lost 0 bases to trimming and J lost 1 base; unmatched junction nucleotides: 6. The CDR3 totals 18 residues. Written as DNA, the CDR3 is TGTGCCAGCAGTTACTCGCTGGAACTAGCGGGGTCCTACAATGAGCAGTTCTTC. It encodes CASSYSLELAGSYNEQFF.

The rearrangement links TRBV5-4 to TRBJ2-7; D not resolved. Trimming cost V 6 bases and J 8 bases, with 15 bases left between them. This CDR3 spans 12 amino acids. CDR1 is SGHNT, CDR2 YYREEE, per germline (reference sequence). CDR3 loop: CASTTPGRKQYF. CDR3 bases: TGTGCCAGCACCACCCCCGGACGGAAGCAGTACTTC.

This clone showed up just once. The gene calls are TRBV18 and TRBJ2-4; D perhaps matches TRBD2 (7 bases). The CDR3 is 15 residues long. Germline V gene lookup returns CDR1 KGHSH and CDR2 LQKENI. The V and J ends lost 0 bases and 8 bases respectively, with 14 bases between them. The CDR3 spells CASSPPGGGTDIQYF. The DNA of the CDR3 is TGTGCCAGCTCACCACCGGGCGGGGGCACGGACATTCAGTACTTC.

The chain recombines TRBV5-4 with TRBJ1-1; 10 bases align to TRBD1. The trim removed 5 bases at V and 5 bases at J, leaving 9 bases unmatched. The germline CDR1 and CDR2 sequences are SGHNT and YYREEE (reference sequence). The length of the CDR3 is 15 residues. CDR3 loop: CASRTPGQGRTEAFF. CDR3 DNA sequence: TGTGCCAGCAGGACGCCGGGACAGGGGCGGACTGAAGCTTTCTTT.

This clone has a single count. The chain is built from TRBV7-3 and TRBJ1-4; 7 nucleotides line up with TRBD1. Germline-derived CDR1 and CDR2 are SGHTA and FQGTGA. The junction had 8 bases not matched to a gene; V was cut back by 2 bases and J by 8 bases. This CDR3 region has 15 residues. The CDR3 sequence: CASSLGKGAGEKLFF. The CDR3 nucleotides read TGTGCCAGCAGCTTAGGGAAGGGGGCGGGGGAAAAACTGTTTTTT.

This rearrangement joins TRBV5-6 to TRBJ2-3; D is perhaps TRBD1 or TRBD2 (5 bases each). There are 16 residues in the CDR3. Germline CDR1 and CDR2: SGHDT and YYEEEE. Trimming removed 4 bases from V and 2 bases from J, with 17 bases in between. For the CDR3, the DNA is TGTGCCAGCAGCCTGGGACCACCCCTAACCACAGATACGCAGTATTTT. Translating it yields CASSLGPPLTTDTQYF.